This T cell receptor beta chain was recovered during a study of OX40 agonist ivuxolimab in advanced cancers. Measured with immunoSEQ multiplex PCR; TCRdb has only the in-frame clones, and not every one. The table has tens of thousands of clones, about three quarters seen once; the top ten hold more than 15%. Germline CDR1 is SGDLS and CDR2 is YYNGEE. The trim removed 3 bases at V and 5 bases at J, leaving 6 bases unmatched. There are 15 residues in the CDR3. This sequence originates from an adult with an advanced solid tumor such as melanoma, head and neck, liver or kidney cancer. The V and J genes are TRBV9 and TRBJ2-5; 11 bases align to TRBD2. The sequenced sample was CD4+ or CD8+ T cells sorted from blood, obtained in a trial of the OX40 agonist ivuxolimab. The CDR3 DNA reads as TGTGCCAGCAGCGACGGGACTAGCGGTAGGGAGACCCAGTACTTC. Protein product: CASSDGTSGRETQYF.